The source of this TCR beta chain is a study of shared clonotypes between healthy human individuals. Study details: A donor's plate count was three for CD4 naive and three for CD4 memory; CD8 naive had two and CD8 memory one. Study outcomes and limitations: Rarefaction curves obtained for sorted subsets showed sequencing incomplete despite large depth.

Every subset had its genomic DNA shared out evenly among several immunoSEQ plates. Sequencing was performed with immunoSEQ multiplex PCR; in TCRdb, only in-frame clones are kept and a portion is missing. Of millions of clones listed, approximately 93% are singletons. For this clone: Its antigen is not identified.

This clonotype was sampled from a man younger than 30 in good health. Some clones in this sample may be carry-over from other donors' samples. Material for sequencing was naive CD4+ T cells from PBMCs. Stated subset: CD45RA+ positively selected.

The CDR3 nucleotides are TGTGCCAGCAGGCCCCCGAGGGAGGGTTACAATGAGCAGTTCTTC. Residues: CASRPPREGYNEQFF. The chain employs TRBV28 and TRBJ2-1; 7 nucleotides agree with TRBD2. The junction had 9 bases not matched to a gene; V was cut back by 6 bases and J by 4 bases. The CDR3 consists of 15 residues. Germline V gene lookup returns CDR1 MDHEN and CDR2 SYDVKM.